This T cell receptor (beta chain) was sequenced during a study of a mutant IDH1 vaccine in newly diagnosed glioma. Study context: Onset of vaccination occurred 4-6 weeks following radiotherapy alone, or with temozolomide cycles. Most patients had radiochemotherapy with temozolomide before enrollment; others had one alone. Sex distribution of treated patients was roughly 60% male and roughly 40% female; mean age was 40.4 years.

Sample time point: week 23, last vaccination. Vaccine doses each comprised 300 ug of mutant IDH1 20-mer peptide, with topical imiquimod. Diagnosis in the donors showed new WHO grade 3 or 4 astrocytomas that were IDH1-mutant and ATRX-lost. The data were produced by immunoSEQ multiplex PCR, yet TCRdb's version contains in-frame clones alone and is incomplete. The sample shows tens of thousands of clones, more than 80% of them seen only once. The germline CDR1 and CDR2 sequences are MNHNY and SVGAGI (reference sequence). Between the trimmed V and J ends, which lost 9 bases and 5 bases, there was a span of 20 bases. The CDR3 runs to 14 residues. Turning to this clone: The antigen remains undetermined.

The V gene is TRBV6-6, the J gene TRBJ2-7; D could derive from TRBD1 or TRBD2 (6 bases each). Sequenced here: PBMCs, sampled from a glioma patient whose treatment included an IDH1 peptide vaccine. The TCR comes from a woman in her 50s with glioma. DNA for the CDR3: TGTGCCAGTTGGGGGGCCGGGAGAACCCACGAGCAGTACTTC. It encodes CASWGAGRTHEQYF.